This T cell receptor beta chain was sequenced in a study of T cells in tuberculosis. CDR3 size: 16 residues. The V gene end was trimmed by 4 bases and the J gene end by 3 bases; junction bases not matched to a gene: 8. Germline lookup yields CDR1 MNHEY and CDR2 SVGAGI. Stated time point: new active TB diagnosis, blood taken before or within 7 days of starting treatment. Sequencing used immunoSEQ multiplex PCR; TCRdb keeps in-frame clones, though not all of them. The table records roughly 34,000 clones, around nine tenths of them present only once. The TCR comes from an adult with tuberculosis. Sample: PBMCs, taken at tuberculosis diagnosis. V usage is TRBV6-5 and J usage is TRBJ2-3; 9 bases are shared with TRBD2. The CDR3 is CASSSGREGLTDTQYF. CDR3 in DNA: TGTGCCAGCAGTTCGGGGCGGGAGGGCCTTACAGATACGCAGTATTTT.